This T cell receptor (beta chain) appears in the sequencing data of a study of blood T cell repertoires in COVID-19. Whole-study context: There were acute and convalescent COVID-19 samples, and they came from the United States, Italy and Spain. T cells, B-cell-depleted T cells, or PBMCs supplied cDNA or gDNA.

There are 15 residues in the CDR3. Germline assignment: CDR1 SSHAT and CDR2 FNYEAQ (reference sequence). The repertoire was sequenced with immunoSEQ multiplex PCR; TCRdb's copy has only in-frame clones and lacks some. The sample holds under 300,000 clones, more than 75% seen once. A word on this clone: One end of the junction fails to match germline, which may point to a read error.

The chain recombines TRBV7-7 with TRBJ2-3; TRBD2 aligns across 8 bases. The clonotype originates from a man older than 75 with acute or convalescent COVID-19. The sequenced sample consisted of peripheral blood. Here the CDR3 reads CASSLLAASTDTQYF. The CDR3 region has the DNA TGTGCTAGCAGTCTACTAGCGGCTAGCACAGATACGCAGTATTTT.